This T cell receptor (beta chain) emerged from a study of T-cell memory formation after mild COVID-19 (dated by TCRdb to the early 2020s). In the study overall: TCR sequence clusters from the two donors were largely donor specific. The cohort was made up of two young adult volunteers, one female and one male, who were previously healthy. Longitudinal TCRalpha and TCRbeta repertoire sequencing tracked T-cell clones expanding and contracting after mild COVID-19 in two donors. Study-level results and caveats: Only a couple of mild cases were covered by the study, and larger cohorts that include severe cases with pre-infection samples were considered necessary. SARS-CoV-2 specificity was not confirmed for the second-wave clones peaking on day 37. Some responding clones were detected in pre-infection memory, which suggested that pre-existing cross-reactive memory T cells had joined the SARS-CoV-2 response. Contracting CD4+ clones turned up mainly in the CM and EM memory subsets, whereas EMRA was where CD8+ clones were enriched. Clones that contracted from day 15 to 85 showed balanced CD4/CD8 phenotypes, whereas a second wave of clones that expanded from day 15 to 37 leaned towards CD4+.

PBMCs were isolated by Ficoll-Paque density gradient centrifugation. Including cysteine and phenylalanine, the CDR3 has 13 amino acids. Only the CDR3 portion is preserved as DNA: 39 bases, with reading frame beginning at the first base. CDR1 and CDR2, looked up from the germline V gene, are MDHEN and SYDVKM. The junction carries 10 bases between V and J, which are trimmed by 5 bases and 6 bases respectively. With regard to this clonotype: Its antigen is currently not known. Base qualities were left out, and no much larger clone turns up one base away.

The instrument was an Illumina NovaSeq 6000. TCRalpha and TCRbeta cDNA libraries were built by 5'RACE with constant-segment primers, adding sample barcodes and unique molecular identifiers. Trizol reagent was used to extract RNA from every sample. The libraries were amplified in two PCR steps, and the second step added a second sample barcode and Illumina TruSeq adapters. Sequencing of the libraries was done on an Illumina NovaSeq, producing 2 x 150 bp paired-end reads. The original methods were these. With migec v1.2.7, reads were demultiplexed and then collapsed into UMI-guided consensus sequences. Using mixcr v2.1.11, UMI consensuses were aligned to TRA and TRB V and J templates and then assembled into clonotypes. A clonotype was counted as expanded or contracted only if both edgeR and NoisET called the change significant, with noise models trained on biological replicates. For edgeR calls, the cutoffs were a false discovery rate-adjusted p below 0.01 and a log2 fold-change threshold of 1. As an exploratory analysis of dynamics, PCA with hierarchical clustering was applied to max-normalized trajectories of the 1000 most abundant clonotypes. Separately sequenced CD4+ and CD8+ repertoires were used to assign a CD4 or CD8 phenotype to each responding clone. TCRdb reran the public reads through fastp at Q25 and MiXCR, keeping productive beta chains. For every CDR3 protein sequence, its rows merge into one entry that carries the most common genes and DNA. Here the V and J calls rest on TCRdb's processing, not on the authors' analysis. For this sample the table gives fewer than 700,000 distinct CDR3 sequences, of which more than 15% were detected only once. Approximately 12% of the sample belongs to the ten largest clones.

The rearrangement joined TRBV28 to TRBJ1-4; no D gene call is confident. Sequencing was performed on PBMCs or a T cell subset sorted from them (not recorded which). The sequence was collected from an adult woman who had mild COVID-19 (a few samples of this study predate the infection). The sample titles of this study are shuffled in the database, so cell type and time point are left out; the donor was told from shared clones. The CDR3 region reads CASSPGEDEKLFF. The DNA is as follows: TGTGCCAGCAGTCCCGGGGAGGATGAAAAACTGTTTTTT.